The 20 T cell receptor beta chains below come from one sample, sequenced in a study of regulatory T cells in long-lasting Graves disease. Sequencing libraries for TCR beta were prepared with iRepertoire HTBI primers and Arm-PCR of CDR3 regions. TCRdb processed the multiplex PCR reads anew with MiXCR; each CDR3 protein has one entry. The data contain 250,000 or so distinct CDR3 sequences, 20% to 25% of them singletons. Sample time point: newly diagnosed GD, antithyroid drugs for less than 3 months. PBMC RNA served as the TCR library source. Material: peripheral blood mononuclear cells (PBMCs), obtained at new diagnosis, from a patient treated with antithyroid drugs. The receptors here all came from a female donor with Graves disease.

In this sample, this clonotype turned up a few times. Sequence at one end of the junction differs from germline and may be a read error. The gene calls are TRBV4-3 and TRBJ2-7; 7 bases line up with TRBD2. The CDR3 is 14 amino acids. CDR1 is LGHNA, CDR2 YSLEER, per germline. CDR3 residues: CTSSRGEGSYEQYF. The CDR3 nucleotides are TGCACCAGCAGCCGTGGGGAGGGGAGCTACGAGCAGTACTTC.

The chain links TRBV29-1 to TRBJ2-3; D is ambiguous. The CDR3 loop spans 13 amino acids. The V and J ends lost 6 bases and 4 bases respectively, with 14 bases between them. Germline V CDR1 and CDR2: SQVTM, ANQGSEA. In DNA, the CDR3 is TGCAGCGTCGCCGGACGGGTCGCAGATACGCAGTATTTT. It encodes CSVAGRVADTQYF.

This sequence joins TRBV20-1 and TRBJ2-5; 12 positions agree with TRBD2. CDR1 DFQATT and CDR2 SNEGSKA come from the germline V gene (reference sequence). Trimming cost V 2 bases and J 4 bases; bases outside gene matches: 5. This CDR3 region has 15 residues. The CDR3 region has the DNA TGCAGTGCTAGACCTAGCGGGGGGGCTGGAGAGACCCAGTACTTC. Translating it yields CSARPSGGAGETQYF.

This sequence joins TRBV10-3 and TRBJ2-1; TRBD2 matches at 9 bases. This CDR3 comprises 16 residues. The V and J ends lost 7 bases and 4 bases, in that order; junction bases with no gene match: 11. CDR1 is ENHRY and CDR2 is SYGVKD in the germline V gene. The CDR3: CAIMPKAGGAYNEQFF. The CDR3 nucleotides are TGTGCCATCATGCCAAAAGCGGGGGGCGCATACAATGAGCAGTTCTTC.

This clonotype was found a few times. V and J are TRBV30 and TRBJ1-2, with 8 bases identical to TRBD1. Germline V gives CDR1 GTSNPN, CDR2 SVGIG (reference sequence). The CDR3 has 13 residues. V trimming: 0 bases; J trimming: 8 bases; junction bases outside the gene matches: 5. The CDR3 DNA sequence: TGTGCCTGGAGTGTAGACAGGGGAAGAGGCTACACCTTC. Translated: CAWSVDRGRGYTF.

Concerning this clonotype itself: A far larger clone lies a single base away; this is likely a read error. The gene calls are TRBV11-3 and TRBJ2-2, with D perhaps TRBD2 (6 bases). CDR3 length: 16 residues. Germline CDR1 reads SGHNT; CDR2 reads YENEEA. The V gene lost 5 bases and the J gene lost 10 bases, with 23 bases spanning the gap. The chain's CDR3 is CASSQRAAPGAAELFF. For the CDR3, the DNA is TGTGCCAGCAGCCAGCGGGCGGCGCCCGGGGCCGCGGAGCTGTTTTTT.

This clonotype was recorded at least ten times. The V and J genes are TRBV11-2 and TRBJ2-6; no definite D call. This CDR3 region has 14 residues. Looked up from germline, CDR1 is SGHAT and CDR2 is FQNNGV. V shed 3 bases and J shed 1 base, with 4 bases lying between them. As DNA, the CDR3 is TGTGCCAGCAGCTTCACGTCTGGGGCCAACGTCCTGACTTTC. Protein product: CASSFTSGANVLTF.

On this clonotype: Since a much larger clone is just one base distant, this may be a read error. The V gene is TRBV29-1, the J gene TRBJ2-1; no definite D call. The germline CDR1 and CDR2 sequences are SQVTM and ANQGSEA. CDR3 size: 13 residues. Trimming shortened V by 7 bases and J by 4 bases, and 14 bases separated the two germline ends. The DNA of the CDR3 is TGCAGCGGCGATCAAGTCGGGTACAATGAGCAGTTCTTC. Translation: CSGDQVGYNEQFF.

This clonotype has ten or more counts. This sequence joins TRBV7-9 and TRBJ2-1, with D maybe TRBD2 (6 bases). V was clipped by 2 bases and J by 10 bases, with 12 bases between them. CDR1 and CDR2 (germline): SEHNR, FQNEAQ (reference sequence). The CDR3 totals 13 residues. As DNA, the CDR3 is TGTGCCAGCAGCTTACAGGGCGCGGGGGAGCAGTTCTTC. It is translated as CASSLQGAGEQFF.

This clonotype was seen repeatedly, ten times or more. The J gene is TRBJ2-3, the V gene TRBV18, with 10 bases lining up with TRBD2. Germline CDR1 and CDR2: KGHSH and LQKENI. The CDR3 runs to 16 residues. V trimming: 0 bases; J trimming: 0 bases; junction bases outside the gene matches: 0. The CDR3 DNA reads TGTGCCAGCTCACCACCGACTAGCGGGAGCACAGATACGCAGTATTTT. Translated: CASSPPTSGSTDTQYF. Full variable domain (rest looked up from reference TRBV18 and TRBJ2-3): NAGVMQNPRHLVRRRGQEARLRCSPMKGHSHVYWYRQLPEEGLKFMVYLQKENIIDESGMPKERFSAEFPKEGPSILRIQQVVRGDSAAYFCASSPPTSGSTDTQYFGPGTRLTVL.

Of note for this clonotype: The final CDR3 position lacks the conserved phenylalanine or tryptophan, pointing to a likely read error. The V gene is TRBV14, the J gene TRBJ2-1; the D is unclear. Trimming took 0 bases from V and 13 from J, leaving 10 bases between them. The CDR3 spans 12 residues. Germline lookup yields CDR1 SGHDN and CDR2 FVKESK. The CDR3: CASSQERQTQFL. The CDR3 DNA sequence: TGTGCCAGCAGCCAAGAACGGCAGACCCAGTTCCTC.

This clonotype appeared many times. This rearrangement joins TRBV6-1 to TRBJ2-3, with 10 bases that match TRBD1. Germline V gives CDR1 MNHNS, CDR2 SASEGT. There are 14 residues in the CDR3. The ends lost 7 bases at V and 5 bases at J; junction bases unmatched: 6. CDR3 coding DNA: TGTGCCAGCACCCTGACAGGGGGCAGAGATACGCAGTATTTT. Encoded protein: CASTLTGGRDTQYF.

This clonotype was observed many times. The chain couples TRBV20-1 to TRBJ2-5; 8 nucleotides match TRBD2. V lost 3 bases to trimming and J lost 2 bases; unmatched junction nucleotides: 5. There are 14 residues in the CDR3. The germline V gene has CDR1 DFQATT and CDR2 SNEGSKA (reference sequence). CDR3 in DNA: TGCAGTGCTAGTACCGGGACTAGACAAGAGACCCAGTACTTC. Translated, it gives CSASTGTRQETQYF.

In its sample, this clonotype was seen many times. The V gene is TRBV24-1, the J gene TRBJ2-1; D possibly corresponds to TRBD2 (6 bases). The germline CDR1 and CDR2 sequences are KGHDR and SFDVKD. V was cut by 4 bases and J by 10 bases, with 22 bases left in between. This CDR3 has 16 residues. This CDR3 reads CATSDSNVWEVGEQFF. CDR3 nucleotides: TGTGCCACCAGTGACTCGAATGTGTGGGAGGTAGGAGAGCAGTTCTTC.

This clonotype has at least ten counts. CDR3 coding DNA: TGTGCCAGCAGCTCACGAAGAGCCACAGATACGCAGTATTTT. It codes for CASSSRRATDTQYF. The chain recombines TRBV7-2 with TRBJ2-3; unclear D gene. CDR1 is SGHTA and CDR2 is FQGNSA in the germline V gene. The CDR3 is made up of 14 amino acids. V was clipped by 4 bases and J by 2 bases, with 10 bases between them.

This clonotype was picked up many times. V usage is TRBV20-1 and J usage is TRBJ2-3; 7 bases match TRBD2. V was clipped by 7 bases and J by 2 bases; unmatched bases: 6. Per the germline V gene, CDR1 is DFQATT and CDR2 is SNEGSKA (reference sequence). This CDR3 comprises 13 residues. CDR3 DNA sequence: TGCAGTGTCTTAGCGGGCGTCACAGATACGCAGTATTTT. Amino acid sequence: CSVLAGVTDTQYF.

On this clonotype itself: The junction departs from the called germline gene at one end, perhaps through a read error. The chain recombines TRBV6-1 with TRBJ1-3; D gene unclear. Looked up from germline, CDR1 is MNHNS and CDR2 is SASEGT. CDR3 size: 11 residues. The CDR3 sequence is CASRIGDTIYF. In DNA form, the CDR3 reads TGTGCCAGCAGGATTGGAGACACCATATATTTT.

There are many counts of this clonotype. J is TRBJ1-6 and V is TRBV28, with D possibly TRBD1 on 5 matching bases. Per germline, CDR1 MDHEN and CDR2 SYDVKM. With 5 bases removed from V and 7 bases from J, the gap between germline ends came to 18 bases. The CDR3 loop spans 16 amino acids. CDR3 loop: CASSLIAAQGNSPLHF. The CDR3 nucleotides read TGTGCCAGCAGTCTTATTGCCGCCCAGGGAAATTCACCCCTCCACTTT.

Comments on this clonotype: This clone may be a read error of a much larger clone one base away. The chain links TRBV20-1 to TRBJ1-5; D unresolved. Germline V gives CDR1 DFQATT, CDR2 SNEGSKA (reference sequence). The CDR3 is made up of 15 amino acids. CDR3 sequence (DNA): TGCAGTGCCCAGGAGCAATGGGGAATTGGTCAGACCCAGCATTTT. This encodes CSAQEQWGIGQTQHF.

V gene TRBV4-1 combines with J gene TRBJ1-5; tentative D call: TRBD1 (5 bases). CDR1 is MGHRA and CDR2 is YSYEKL in the germline V gene. This CDR3 region has 16 residues. Trimming took off 1 base at V and 7 bases at J, with 17 bases between the two ends. CDR3 sequence: CASSQVISGFNQPQHF. The DNA of the CDR3 is TGCGCCAGCAGCCAAGTAATTTCAGGGTTTAACCAGCCCCAGCATTTT.